The 20 T cell receptor beta chains presented below share a single source sample, sequenced in a study of PD-L1 blockade in urothelial cancer. The table came from immunoSEQ multiplex PCR; TCRdb's copy has only in-frame clones and leaves some out. The profile shows roughly 76,000 clones, approximately 90% of them singletons. Time point noted: peripheral blood 6 weeks after treatment start. The source was PBMCs, collected around atezolizumab (anti-PD-L1) treatment. The source is a woman older than 75 with urothelial cancer.

This chain connects TRBV28 to TRBJ1-2, with TRBD1 identical over 9 bases. Germline-derived CDR1 and CDR2 are MDHEN and SYDVKM. V trimming: 4 bases; J trimming: 7 bases; junction bases outside the gene matches: 7. The CDR3 runs to 14 residues. CDR3 amino acids: CASSYQGQGLGYTF. The CDR3 DNA is TGTGCCAGCAGTTACCAGGGACAGGGACTTGGCTACACCTTC.

The chain combines TRBV4-1 with TRBJ1-5; 8 bases are a match to TRBD1. The junction had 7 bases not matched to a gene; V was cut back by 0 bases and J by 9 bases. The CDR3 totals 15 residues. CDR1 and CDR2 (germline): MGHRA, YSYEKL. The CDR3 region has the DNA TGCGCCAGCAGCCAAGAGGGGCAGGGGGCGAGGCCCCAGCATTTT. It translates to CASSQEGQGARPQHF.

V gene TRBV18 combines with J gene TRBJ1-3, with 9 nucleotides matching TRBD1. With 0 bases clipped from V and 4 bases from J, the junction kept 7 bases outside the gene matches. CDR1 KGHSH and CDR2 LQKENI come from the germline V gene. CDR3 size: 17 residues. The CDR3, as DNA: TGTGCCAGCTCACCACCGGGACAGGGCCTGTCGGGAAACACCATATATTTT. It is translated as CASSPPGQGLSGNTIYF.

Only one count was recorded for this clone. This sequence joins TRBV6-1 and TRBJ2-7; tentatively, D is TRBD1 (6 bases). Germline V gene lookup returns CDR1 MNHNS and CDR2 SASEGT. The CDR3 has 18 amino acids. With 2 bases removed from V and 4 bases from J, the gap between germline ends came to 24 bases. In DNA form, the CDR3 reads TGTGCCAGCAGTGAACCATACCCGCGGACAGCTAAACGGTACGAGCAGTACTTC. It codes for CASSEPYPRTAKRYEQYF.

The rearrangement uses TRBV5-1 and TRBJ1-1; TRBD1 is a possible D gene (6 bases). Germline CDR1 reads SGHRS; CDR2 reads YFSETQ. V was trimmed by 7 bases and J by 5 bases, leaving 18 bases between them. CDR3 length equals 14 residues. CDR3 nucleotides: TGCGCCAGCCTTGAGGGGGGGGTAGGGACTGAAGCTTTCTTT. This sequence encodes CASLEGGVGTEAFF.

This clone was observed a few times. This CDR3 reads CASEGNEQFF. CDR3 coding DNA: TGTGCCAGCGAGGGTAATGAGCAGTTCTTC. V gene TRBV2 combines with J gene TRBJ2-1; perhaps TRBD2 as D (5 bases). V was pared by 8 bases and J by 7 bases, with 6 bases between. Germline V gives CDR1 SNHLY, CDR2 FYNNEI. The length of the CDR3 is 10 residues.

The chain is built from TRBV9 and TRBJ2-3; tentatively, D is TRBD2 (5 bases). There are 14 residues in the CDR3. Germline assignment: CDR1 SGDLS and CDR2 YYNGEE. The V and J ends lost 0 bases and 4 bases respectively, with 9 bases between them. The CDR3 nucleotides are TGTGCCAGCAGCGTAGCAGGAGCGGCAGATACGCAGTATTTT. The encoded protein is CASSVAGAADTQYF. Based on the CDR3 plus reference TRBV9 and TRBJ2-3, the full variable domain is DSGVTQTPKHLITATGQRVTLRCSPRSGDLSVYWYQQSLDQGLQFLIQYYNGEERAKGNILERFSAQQFPDLHSELNLSSLELGDSALYFCASSVAGAADTQYFGPGTRLTVL.

The V call is TRBV4-2, the J call TRBJ2-1; TRBD2 might be the D (6 bases). V was pared by 1 base and J by 8 bases, with 15 bases between. Germline V gene lookup returns CDR1 LGHNA and CDR2 YNFKEQ. CDR3 length: 15 residues. This CDR3 is CASSQAGLGGDEQFF. The CDR3 region has the DNA TGTGCCAGCAGCCAAGCTGGGCTGGGAGGCGATGAGCAGTTCTTC.

The V and J genes are TRBV6-6 and TRBJ1-5; 8 positions agree with TRBD1. Germline V gene sequence: CDR1 MNHNY, CDR2 SVGAGI (reference sequence). This CDR3 has 16 residues. The J segment lost 1 base and the V segment lost 8 bases, leaving 10 bases of the junction unmatched. CDR3 region: CASLDGRGQSNQPQHF. The CDR3 nucleotides are TGTGCCAGCTTGGATGGCAGGGGGCAAAGCAATCAGCCCCAGCATTTT.

The rearrangement links TRBV4-2 to TRBJ1-1; D may be TRBD1 (6 bases). Trimming took 0 bases from V and 4 from J, leaving 12 bases between them. The germline CDR1 and CDR2 sequences are LGHNA and YNFKEQ. This CDR3 has 15 residues. The CDR3 reads CASSQDRGGFTEAFF. The CDR3 DNA sequence: TGTGCCAGCAGCCAAGACAGGGGAGGGTTCACTGAAGCTTTCTTT.

This sequence joins TRBV15 and TRBJ2-7; 7 bases match TRBD1. The V and J ends lost 3 bases and 4 bases, in that order; junction bases with no gene match: 9. The CDR3 consists of 15 residues. Germline V gene lookup returns CDR1 LNHNV and CDR2 YYDKDF (reference sequence). CDR3 residues: CATSRPGTASYEQYF. The CDR3 nucleotides are TGTGCCACCAGCAGGCCCGGGACAGCTTCATACGAGCAGTACTTC.

The rearrangement links TRBV15 to TRBJ1-1; 10 bases agree with TRBD1. The V gene end was trimmed by 6 bases and the J gene end by 4 bases; junction bases not matched to a gene: 11. Germline-derived CDR1 and CDR2 are LNHNV and YYDKDF (reference sequence). This CDR3 is 16 amino acids long. The CDR3 spells CATRARQGALGTEAFF. CDR3 nucleotide sequence: TGTGCCACCAGGGCCAGACAGGGGGCTCTTGGCACTGAAGCTTTCTTT.

The rearrangement links TRBV28 to TRBJ1-1; 7 nucleotides agree with TRBD1. V lost 5 bases to trimming and J lost 4 bases; unmatched junction nucleotides: 10. Germline V gives CDR1 MDHEN, CDR2 SYDVKM. CDR3 length: 15 residues. In nucleotides, the CDR3 is TGTGCCAGCAGTCATGACAGGGAGTTGGCCACTGAAGCTTTCTTT. Its translation is CASSHDRELATEAFF.

This chain uses TRBV14 with TRBJ2-1; 13 bases map to TRBD2. J lost 3 bases, V lost 0 bases, and 8 bases had no gene match. The CDR3 is 19 amino acids. Germline CDR1 SGHDN, CDR2 FVKESK. CDR3 amino acids: CASSQDPRLAGGHYNEQFF. Written as DNA, the CDR3 is TGTGCCAGCAGCCAAGATCCCAGACTAGCGGGAGGCCACTACAATGAGCAGTTCTTC.

The chain uses TRBV30 and TRBJ1-2, with 8 bases lining up with TRBD1. The CDR3 is made up of 14 amino acids. V was pared by 3 bases and J by 6 bases, with 9 bases of the junction left unmatched. Per germline, CDR1 GTSNPN and CDR2 SVGIG (reference sequence). The CDR3 reads CAWSPRGQGNGYTF. In nucleotides, the CDR3 is TGTGCCTGGAGCCCCCGAGGACAGGGAAATGGCTACACCTTC.

The chain joins TRBV5-1 to TRBJ1-3, with 9 bases fitting TRBD1. This CDR3 spans 15 amino acids. Germline CDR1 is SGHRS and CDR2 is YFSETQ. V lost 5 bases and J lost 7; bases outside the gene matches: 10. Written as DNA, the CDR3 is TGCGCCAGCAGTCCTCCCGGGACAGGGAGGAACACCATATATTTT. Protein sequence: CASSPPGTGRNTIYF.

CDR3 sequence (DNA): TGTGCCAGCAGCCGACAGGGTGGGGCTTTCTTT. Protein sequence: CASSRQGGAFF. This chain uses TRBV14 with TRBJ1-1; 7 nucleotides align to TRBD1. The CDR3 loop spans 11 amino acids. Per the germline V gene, CDR1 is SGHDN and CDR2 is FVKESK. V gave up 4 bases and J gave up 11 bases; unmatched junction bases: 4. Drawing the rest from reference TRBV14 and TRBJ1-1, the complete variable domain is EAGVTQFPSHSVIEKGQTVTLRCDPISGHDNLYWYRRVMGKEIKFLLHFVKESKQDESGMPNNRFLAERTGGTYSTLKVQPAELEDSGVYFCASSRQGGAFFGQGTRLTVV.

This rearrangement joins TRBV6-1 to TRBJ2-3; TRBD1 aligns across 11 bases. Germline lookup yields CDR1 MNHNS and CDR2 SASEGT. V lost 4 bases, J lost 4 bases, and 4 bases stayed unmatched. The CDR3 extends over 15 amino acids. The CDR3 spells CASSVGQGVADTQYF. CDR3 in DNA: TGTGCCAGCAGTGTGGGACAGGGGGTGGCAGATACGCAGTATTTT.

The chain is built from TRBV29-1 and TRBJ1-1; D might be TRBD1 (5 bases). V was cut by 4 bases and J by 4 bases, with 10 bases left in between. The CDR3 loop spans 12 amino acids. Germline CDR1 and CDR2: SQVTM and ANQGSEA. Here the CDR3 DNA reads TGCAGCGTTGTAGGGGACTCCACTGAAGCTTTCTTT. It encodes CSVVGDSTEAFF.

Only one count was recorded for this clone. This rearrangement joins TRBV5-6 to TRBJ1-4, with D perhaps TRBD1 (5 bases). Germline loops: CDR1 SGHDT, CDR2 YYEEEE. The CDR3 covers 15 residues. V lost 3 bases and J 0 bases, leaving 9 bases between the germline ends. The CDR3 coding sequence is TGTGCCAGCAGCTCCCCGACAGCAACTAATGAAAAACTGTTTTTT. It yields the protein CASSSPTATNEKLFF.